This T cell receptor beta chain appears in the sequencing data of a study of cytomegalovirus exposure and HLA in healthy donors (dated by TCRdb to 2015 to 2018). For context, the study as a whole: In an earlier analysis of approximately 500 of the donors, less than 350 Gb of sequence data and 117 million unique TCR beta sequences from roughly 180 million T cells were reported. Typing coverage varied by locus: roughly 629-630 donors for A, B, C, DRB1 and DQB1; 522 for DQA1; about 600 for DPA1; approximately 450 for DPB1. In an earlier analysis of 587 of the donors, high-throughput TCR beta sequencing was used to judge whether each TCR beta V gene segment behaved as functional or pseudogenic. Along with the roughly 670-subject first cohort, a separate validation cohort of over a hundred different subjects was used. In a later analysis, previously published TCR beta repertoires from some 640 donors were re-analyzed and high-resolution HLA genotyping was added so that TCR occurrence patterns could be studied. In the later analysis, no new phenotypic data were used to find candidate immune exposures; instead, reliance was placed on TCR beta sequences and their occurrence across donors. An early release that covered about 640 HLA-typed donors contained approximately 300 gigabases of sequencing data and tens of millions of unique TCR sequences. All discovery cohort repertoires had been generated using a single sequencing platform. Donor age, sex, ethnicity and CMV serostatus were collected together with the repertoire data. Four or five DR-DQ haplotypes were handled as single units for association and clustering because linkage in the cohort was strong. Using immunosequencing, the study profiled T cell repertoires from about 610 subjects and related those repertoires to cytomegalovirus serostatus. Of the roughly 400 genotyped donors, around 81% fell in the genetic ancestry cluster associated with self-reported Caucasian donors. Both class I and class II loci were covered by HLA typing, at four-digit resolution. The study aimed to test whether cataloging public T cell receptors could reveal signatures of past pathogen exposure. High-throughput TCR immunosequencing, statistical association of individual TCRs with disease status, and machine learning were combined to predict cytomegalovirus infection status. A later genetic analysis used genome-wide SNP genotypes for 398 of the 666 donors, treating that subset as a discovery cohort. Across about 380 genotyped donors of the cohort, an average of roughly 250,000 unique TCR beta nucleotide sequences per donor were sequenced, and roughly 20% of those sequences were non-productive.

Receptors were amplified or captured by the immunoSEQ multiplex PCR assay. A mixture of 60 forward primers for TCR Vbeta segments and 13 reverse primers for TCR Jbeta segments was used in the multiplex PCR. The CDR3 region of rearranged TCR beta genes was amplified from genomic DNA by a multiplex PCR assay. The Illumina HiSeq System was used to sequence the amplified TCR beta libraries as 87-base-pair reads. Turning to the authors' computational methods: A later analysis tallied roughly 78 million unique TCR beta chains across the 666 repertoires, and about 10 million of those chains were shared by two or more donors. A nearest-neighbor algorithm error-corrected the raw reads and collapsed the reads into unique sequences, merging closely related sequences to remove PCR and sequencing errors. V, D and J gene segments were assigned by aligning CDR3 sequences to IMGT reference sequences. For a sequence to be retained, a match of at least six nucleotides was required to both a V gene segment and a J gene segment. Rearrangements were classified as productive when the CDR3 lacked stop codons and remained in frame with V and J, and all other rearrangements were classified as non-productive. Following IMGT convention, CDR3 was defined as the stretch from the second conserved V-encoded cysteine to the conserved J-encoded phenylalanine. In an earlier analysis of roughly 580 of the donors, sequences lacking an unambiguous match to a single V gene segment were excluded. In an earlier analysis of about 590 of the donors, a V segment was called functional when productive rearrangements were above 56.7%, and segregating when the standard deviation between donors exceeded 5%. A statistical classification framework was built for diagnosing cytomegalovirus status from the catalog of TCR beta chain sequences. A later analysis assigned V and J genes by comparing TCR nucleotide sequences with IMGT/GENE-DB human TR gene sequences. In a later analysis, CDR3 sequences and most-parsimonious VDJ recombination scenarios were assigned using the TCRdist pipeline. In a later analysis, each TCR beta chain was defined by its CDR3 amino acid sequence together with its V-gene family, and reads without a unique V-gene family were excluded. As a way to deal with suspected cross-contamination and a sequencing artifact, a later analysis dropped more than 500 nucleotide sequences that were highly shared and had low generation probability. In a later analysis, a clonal expansion index was calculated for each public chain from normalized within-repertoire ranks of inferred template counts. In a later analysis, generation probabilities were computed using a VDJ recombination model fitted to out-of-frame rearrangements, and the results were checked against IGoR. A later analysis scored TCR-TCR, TCR-HLA and TCR-CMV co-occurrence with hypergeometric tests, applying a repertoire-size bias correction to TCR pairs. False discovery rates were estimated in a later analysis by permuting HLA or CMV assignments 20 times. In a later analysis, co-occurring TCRs were grouped using DBSCAN, and TCRdist sequence similarity was added for clustering within HLA-allele-positive subsets. Co-occurrence clustering excluded repertoires with fewer than 30,000 or more than 120,000 public chains, plus five with anomalous nucleotide sharing. What TCRdb holds here is the immuneACCESS table cut down to in-frame rearrangements. Part of the clones is not present; checked against another copy, under half of the missing clones reflect an unresolved V gene, and the others are unexplained. Clone size and the V and J calls come from that table; the DNA yielded D and trimming. The sample data list about 70,000 clones, and 74% of these were observed just once. The top ten constitute over 9.5% of the sample.

As to this clone: Its binding antigen is unknown. One base away there is no much larger clone; base qualities are not given.

General study outcomes and caveats: Some IMGT-functional V segments, including TRBV6-2 and TRBV6-3, could not be distinguished by the 87-base-pair reads and were therefore excluded. In a later analysis, the rate of TCR association differed among HLA loci, with DRB1 alleles having the most associated TCRs and HLA-C alleles having the fewest. Most TCR sequences were seen in very few donors, while some public TCRs were found in many individuals. The only immune exposure information available for the cohort was CMV serostatus. Several of the top co-occurrence clusters appeared to be linked to parvovirus B19, influenza, CMV and Epstein-Barr virus, according to a later analysis. According to the authors, the approach could potentially be generalized to other disease states and immunological phenotypes. The classifier was reported to diagnose cytomegalovirus status with high specificity and sensitivity in both the original and validation cohorts. In a later analysis, HLA-associated TCR beta chains were found to be more clonally expanded and to have lower generation probabilities than equally common non-associated chains. In this cohort, only TCR beta chains were sequenced, and detectable features were limited by the absence of alpha or paired-chain data. The study listed 150 to 200 TCR beta chains as associated with cytomegalovirus. In a later genetic analysis, a missense DCLRE1C variant was associated with V-gene and J-gene trimming of TCR beta chains, and the association was replicated in an independent cohort. A later genetic analysis reported fewer N-insertions in productive TCRs among donors in an Asian-associated ancestry cluster than the approximately 670-donor mean. Specific HLA alleles were associated with 15,000 to 20,000 TCR beta sequences at a false discovery rate of 0.05 in a later analysis. Presence/absence analyses assumed roughly uniform sequencing depth across donors, an assumption that may not hold. A later analysis found that most CMV-associated TCR beta chains appeared HLA-restricted, with HLA associations seemingly driven largely by CMV exposure. In an earlier analysis of several hundred of the donors, most TCR beta V segments were observed in productive rearrangements about 87% or about 30% of the time, broadly matching IMGT annotations. A further reported finding was that TCR beta sequences accurately predicted the HLA-A and HLA-B alleles for most subjects in the first cohort. Linkage disequilibrium might explain the correlated functional status among segregating V segments, but an unknown experimental factor could not be excluded. Strong co-occurrence of HLA alleles, especially DR and DQ, made assigning TCR associations to individual alleles difficult. HLA typing was unavailable for some donors at each locus, so association tests used only the typed subset. A few of the identified cytomegalovirus-associated TCR beta chains were confirmed in vitro to be specific for cytomegalovirus antigens. Because counts were too low, seventeen rarely observed V segments, including chromosome 9 orphons, were excluded from the earlier analysis of a few hundred of the donors. The sequencing pipeline was judged likely to have produced a cluster of highly shared sequence variants as a technical artifact.

Trimmed from V: 5 bases; trimmed from J: 6 bases; junction bases lacking a gene match: 11. There are 15 amino acids in the CDR3, from cysteine to phenylalanine inclusive. The kept DNA is CDR3 alone, 45 bases in frame from the first base. The CDR1 and CDR2 encoded by the germline V gene are MNHEY and SVGAGI. The cohort comprised around 700 healthy bone marrow donors. All cohort members were sampled while nominally healthy, although unrecorded immune exposures were likely present. CMV serostatus was positive for roughly 290 and negative for about half of the roughly 700 cohort members, and was not recorded for this donor. A peripheral blood sample was collected from each donor, and TCR beta sequencing was performed on peripheral blood mononuclear cells. Genomic DNA extraction from the blood cell samples was performed with the Qiagen DNeasy Blood Extraction Kit.

The sequence was obtained from a human donor in good health. This chain joins TRBV6-5 to TRBJ2-3, with 7 bases matching TRBD2. Sequencing was done on a sample of PBMCs. DNA sequence: TGTGCCAGCAGTCCAAATACGGGAGGCGGGGATACGCAGTATTTT. This translates into CASSPNTGGGDTQYF.